This T cell receptor (beta chain) was obtained from a study of T cell changes during pregnancy in multiple sclerosis (dated by TCRdb to 2018 to 2020). For the wider study: The study examined how the T cell repertoire changed over the course of pregnancy in women with multiple sclerosis.

The library was obtained by the immunoSEQ multiplex PCR assay. TCRdb obtained this table from immuneACCESS and retained in-frame rearrangements with V and J assigned. These tables miss some clones; where compared with another copy, unresolved V genes account for less than half of the shortfall, and the remainder is unexplained. The sample table contains roughly 85,000 clones; only one count was recorded for 80% to 95% of them. The top ten constitute approximately 2.5% of the sample. With regard to this clone: Its target antigen remains unknown. One base away there is no much larger clone; base qualities are not given.

From the germline V gene, CDR1 is SNHLY and CDR2 is FYNNEI. V is pared back by 2 bases and J by 14 bases, with 12 bases lying between the germline termini. Taken from cysteine to phenylalanine, the CDR3 has 11 residues. Only the CDR3 DNA is retained, 33 bases long and in frame from the first base. The sequencing used peripheral blood, collected in the first trimester of pregnancy. This TCR was recovered from a female donor with multiple sclerosis, enrolled in a pregnancy study. The chain links TRBV2 with TRBJ2-5; TRBD2 is possibly the D segment (5 matching bases). In nucleotide form, the sequence is TGTGCCAGCAGTGAAAGGACTGGGAGATACTTC. Its translation is CASSERTGRYF.